The sequence of this TCR beta chain was determined in a study of blood T cell repertoires in COVID-19. Background on the study: Samples came from the United States, Italy and Spain, spanning acute and convalescent COVID-19. The cDNA or gDNA used as material had been derived from T cells, B-cell-depleted T cells, or PBMCs.

Membership in each cohort depended on participant-reported clinical history. Among Cohort 3 donors, those recovered had two negative PCRs, clearance, or symptom resolution. Assay: immunoSEQ multiplex PCR; the TCRdb copy retains only in-frame clones and omits some. The data show a few hundred thousand clones, around 91% seen once. V trimming: 5 bases; J trimming: 0 bases; junction bases outside the gene matches: 1. The CDR3 is 15 amino acids. Germline V CDR1 and CDR2: MDHEN, SYDVKM. The V and J genes are TRBV28 and TRBJ2-5; TRBD2 agrees at 12 bases. The sequence was collected from a man aged 30-40 years who had recovered from COVID-19. The specimen sequenced was PBMCs or T cells enriched from blood (not recorded which). The CDR3, as DNA: TGTGCCAGCAGTAGACTAGCGGGAGACCAAGAGACCCAGTACTTC. The encoded protein is CASSRLAGDQETQYF.